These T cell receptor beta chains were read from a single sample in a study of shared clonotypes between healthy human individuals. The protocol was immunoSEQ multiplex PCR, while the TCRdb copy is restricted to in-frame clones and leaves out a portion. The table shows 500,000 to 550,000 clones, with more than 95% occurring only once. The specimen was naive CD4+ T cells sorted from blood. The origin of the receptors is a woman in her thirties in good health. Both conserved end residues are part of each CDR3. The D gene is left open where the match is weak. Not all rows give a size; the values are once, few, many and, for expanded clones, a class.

CASSYRRDSSYEQYF,TGTGCCAGCAGTTACCGACGGGACAGCTCCTACGAGCAGTACTTC,TRBD1,TRBV6-6,.,TRBJ2-7
CASSESSGRIVQYF,TGTGCCAGCAGTGAGTCGAGCGGGAGGATAGTGCAGTACTTC,TRBD2,TRBV2,.,TRBJ2-7
CASSWGGSSYNEQFF,TGTGCCAGCAGCTGGGGCGGGAGCTCCTACAATGAGCAGTTCTTC,TRBD2,TRBV5-4,.,TRBJ2-1
CASSRTGGITEAFF,TGTGCCAGCAGCCGGACAGGGGGTATCACTGAAGCTTTCTTT,TRBD1,TRBV7-3,once,TRBJ1-1
CASSREAGNTGELFF,TGTGCCAGCAGCCGGGAGGCGGGAAACACCGGGGAGCTGTTTTTT,TRBD2,TRBV5-4,.,TRBJ2-2
CASSSALDSKAFF,TGTGCCAGCAGCTCCGCACTGGACAGTAAAGCTTTCTTT,.,TRBV5-8,.,TRBJ1-1
CASSVVGGNQPQHF,TGTGCCAGCAGCGTAGTAGGAGGCAATCAGCCCCAGCATTTT,.,TRBV28,.,TRBJ1-5
CASSPRQGRSYNEQFF,TGTGCCAGCAGTCCAAGACAGGGGAGGTCCTACAATGAGCAGTTCTTC,TRBD1,TRBV28,.,TRBJ2-1
CASSLGAYGARTGELFF,TGTGCCAGCAGCTTAGGGGCTTATGGGGCGAGGACCGGGGAGCTGTTTTTT,.,TRBV7-2,.,TRBJ2-2
CSVELSGETQYF,TGCAGCGTTGAATTGAGTGGAGAGACCCAGTACTTC,.,TRBV29-1,.,TRBJ2-5
CASSLGLAGAGSYNEQFF,TGTGCCAGCAGCTTGGGACTAGCGGGAGCCGGCTCCTACAATGAGCAGTTCTTC,TRBD2,TRBV7-2,.,TRBJ2-1
CASSFTVNTEAFF,TGTGCCAGCAGTTTTACGGTTAACACTGAAGCTTTCTTT,.,TRBV27,once,TRBJ1-1
CASSESRGGNIQYF,TGCGCCAGCAGTGAGTCCAGGGGCGGGAACATTCAGTACTTC,.,TRBV10-2,.,TRBJ2-4
CSVRGDSYEQYF,TGCAGCGTCCGGGGCGACTCCTACGAGCAGTACTTC,.,TRBV29-1,.,TRBJ2-7
CASSLKDTGELFF,TGTGCCAGCAGCTTGAAAGATACCGGGGAGCTGTTTTTT,.,TRBV5-4,.,TRBJ2-2
CASSLMQGANTGELFF,TGTGCCAGCAGCTTAATGCAGGGCGCGAACACCGGGGAGCTGTTTTTT,.,TRBV7-3,.,TRBJ2-2
CASSLVSGNRETQYF,TGCGCCAGCAGCTTGGTCAGCGGGAATCGAGAGACCCAGTACTTC,TRBD2,TRBV5-1,.,TRBJ2-5
CASSLARSSDEQYF,TGTGCCAGCAGCTTAGCGCGCAGTAGCGACGAGCAGTACTTC,.,TRBV7-2,.,TRBJ2-7
CASSLIQGYTEAFF,TGTGCCAGCAGCCTAATACAGGGTTATACTGAAGCTTTCTTT,.,TRBV5-8,.,TRBJ1-1
CASSPGVQTQVDTQYF,TGTGCCAGCAGCCCCGGGGTCCAGACTCAAGTAGATACGCAGTATTTT,.,TRBV7-9,.,TRBJ2-3
CASSGALFSYEQYF,TGTGCCAGCTCCGGAGCACTATTCTCCTACGAGCAGTACTTC,.,TRBV2,.,TRBJ2-7
CASSLPGQGLGYGYTF,TGTGCCAGCAGTTTACCGGGTCAGGGCTTGGGCTATGGCTACACCTTC,.,TRBV28,.,TRBJ1-2
CASRGSPETQYF,TGTGCCAGCAGGGGATCTCCCGAGACCCAGTACTTC,.,TRBV2,.,TRBJ2-5
CASSIDRVETQYF,TGCGCCAGCAGCATTGACAGGGTGGAGACCCAGTACTTC,TRBD1,TRBV5-1,.,TRBJ2-5
CASRTGGIPDTNQPQHF,TGTGCCAGCAGGACAGGGGGCATTCCCGACACCAATCAGCCCCAGCATTTT,TRBD1,TRBV6-4,few,TRBJ1-5
CSVAQALNTEAFF,TGCAGCGTTGCACAAGCTTTGAACACTGAAGCTTTCTTT,.,TRBV29-1,.,TRBJ1-1
CASSTRTGKGYTF,TGTGCCAGCAGCACGAGGACAGGGAAGGGCTACACCTTC,TRBD1,TRBV9,.,TRBJ1-2
CASSLLNTGELFF,TGTGCCAGCAGTTTGCTCAACACCGGGGAGCTGTTTTTT,.,TRBV27,.,TRBJ2-2
CASGGSSGSGYEQFF,TGTGCCAGCGGGGGGAGTAGCGGGAGCGGCTATGAGCAGTTCTTC,TRBD2,TRBV5-4,once,TRBJ2-1
CASSLGQGLGEQYF,TGTGCCAGCAGCTTGGGGCAGGGACTAGGCGAGCAGTACTTC,TRBD2,TRBV5-6,.,TRBJ2-7
CATSRGPASTEAFF,TGTGCCACCAGCAGAGGTCCCGCATCCACTGAAGCTTTCTTT,.,TRBV15,once,TRBJ1-1
CASSPPGQGYNEQFF,TGTGCCAGCAGCCCGCCGGGACAGGGGTACAATGAGCAGTTCTTC,TRBD1,TRBV6-5,.,TRBJ2-1
CASSWAGTGRYQPQHF,TGTGCCAGCAGTTGGGCCGGGACAGGTAGGTATCAGCCCCAGCATTTT,TRBD1,TRBV28,.,TRBJ1-5
CASSVGTSAQHF,TGTGCCAGCAGCGTCGGGACTTCGGCCCAGCATTTT,.,TRBV7-9,once,TRBJ1-5
CASQGSAASPFTYEQYF,TGTGCCAGCCAGGGTTCGGCAGCCTCACCGTTCACCTACGAGCAGTACTTC,.,TRBV10-3,.,TRBJ2-7
CATRDRANYGYTF,TGTGCCACCCGGGACAGAGCTAACTATGGCTACACCTTC,TRBD1,TRBV28,.,TRBJ1-2
CASSRRSGTSGIETQYF,TGTGCCAGCAGCCGCCGCTCCGGGACTAGCGGGATAGAGACCCAGTACTTC,TRBD2,TRBV27,.,TRBJ2-5
CASSTPLETQYF,TGTGCCAGCAGTACACCATTGGAGACCCAGTACTTC,.,TRBV28,.,TRBJ2-5
CASTRTVPNEQYF,TGTGCCAGCACCCGGACAGTCCCCAACGAGCAGTACTTC,.,TRBV6-1,.,TRBJ2-7
CASSLVAEEEGGYTF,TGTGCCAGCAGCTTAGTGGCAGAGGAAGAGGGTGGCTACACCTTC,.,TRBV13,.,TRBJ1-2
CASSVAGQSYEQYF,TGTGCCAGCAGCGTAGCGGGGCAATCCTACGAGCAGTACTTC,.,TRBV9,.,TRBJ2-7
CASSEADVNYGYTF,TGTGCCAGCAGTGAAGCCGACGTAAACTATGGCTACACCTTC,.,TRBV6-1,.,TRBJ1-2
CASSLGDWDEQYF,TGTGCCAGCAGTTTAGGGGATTGGGACGAGCAGTACTTC,.,TRBV28,.,TRBJ2-7
CASSLGSGTSTDTQYF,TGTGCCAGCAGCTTGGGTAGCGGGACAAGCACAGATACGCAGTATTTT,TRBD2,TRBV5-4,.,TRBJ2-3